These T cell receptor beta chains were read from a single sample in a study of blood T cell repertoires in COVID-19. The repertoire was sequenced with immunoSEQ multiplex PCR; TCRdb's copy has only in-frame clones and lacks some. Of around 60,000 clones in the sample, roughly 86% are singletons; the top ten hold over 3.5%. The specimen sequenced was peripheral blood. These receptors all stem from a man in his fifties with active COVID-19. CDR3s include the opening cysteine and the closing phenylalanine or tryptophan.

CDR3 protein,J gene,V gene
CASSRTSGPYNEQFF,TRBJ2-1,TRBV18
CASSYYLASGGVTGELFF,TRBJ2-2,TRBV9
CASSLAGGNSDTQYF,TRBJ2-3,TRBV9
CASSLDRVAETQYF,TRBJ2-5,TRBV11-2
CASSPYPGNSYEQYF,TRBJ2-7,TRBV9
CASSLGQGASEQYF,TRBJ2-7,TRBV5-1
CASSPKIRLAGVTGELFF,TRBJ2-2,TRBV7-9
CSVDDRQQETQYF,TRBJ2-5,TRBV29-1
CASSLTGSNQPQHF,TRBJ1-5,TRBV5-1
CASSEPPGQGATPGELFF,TRBJ2-2,TRBV9